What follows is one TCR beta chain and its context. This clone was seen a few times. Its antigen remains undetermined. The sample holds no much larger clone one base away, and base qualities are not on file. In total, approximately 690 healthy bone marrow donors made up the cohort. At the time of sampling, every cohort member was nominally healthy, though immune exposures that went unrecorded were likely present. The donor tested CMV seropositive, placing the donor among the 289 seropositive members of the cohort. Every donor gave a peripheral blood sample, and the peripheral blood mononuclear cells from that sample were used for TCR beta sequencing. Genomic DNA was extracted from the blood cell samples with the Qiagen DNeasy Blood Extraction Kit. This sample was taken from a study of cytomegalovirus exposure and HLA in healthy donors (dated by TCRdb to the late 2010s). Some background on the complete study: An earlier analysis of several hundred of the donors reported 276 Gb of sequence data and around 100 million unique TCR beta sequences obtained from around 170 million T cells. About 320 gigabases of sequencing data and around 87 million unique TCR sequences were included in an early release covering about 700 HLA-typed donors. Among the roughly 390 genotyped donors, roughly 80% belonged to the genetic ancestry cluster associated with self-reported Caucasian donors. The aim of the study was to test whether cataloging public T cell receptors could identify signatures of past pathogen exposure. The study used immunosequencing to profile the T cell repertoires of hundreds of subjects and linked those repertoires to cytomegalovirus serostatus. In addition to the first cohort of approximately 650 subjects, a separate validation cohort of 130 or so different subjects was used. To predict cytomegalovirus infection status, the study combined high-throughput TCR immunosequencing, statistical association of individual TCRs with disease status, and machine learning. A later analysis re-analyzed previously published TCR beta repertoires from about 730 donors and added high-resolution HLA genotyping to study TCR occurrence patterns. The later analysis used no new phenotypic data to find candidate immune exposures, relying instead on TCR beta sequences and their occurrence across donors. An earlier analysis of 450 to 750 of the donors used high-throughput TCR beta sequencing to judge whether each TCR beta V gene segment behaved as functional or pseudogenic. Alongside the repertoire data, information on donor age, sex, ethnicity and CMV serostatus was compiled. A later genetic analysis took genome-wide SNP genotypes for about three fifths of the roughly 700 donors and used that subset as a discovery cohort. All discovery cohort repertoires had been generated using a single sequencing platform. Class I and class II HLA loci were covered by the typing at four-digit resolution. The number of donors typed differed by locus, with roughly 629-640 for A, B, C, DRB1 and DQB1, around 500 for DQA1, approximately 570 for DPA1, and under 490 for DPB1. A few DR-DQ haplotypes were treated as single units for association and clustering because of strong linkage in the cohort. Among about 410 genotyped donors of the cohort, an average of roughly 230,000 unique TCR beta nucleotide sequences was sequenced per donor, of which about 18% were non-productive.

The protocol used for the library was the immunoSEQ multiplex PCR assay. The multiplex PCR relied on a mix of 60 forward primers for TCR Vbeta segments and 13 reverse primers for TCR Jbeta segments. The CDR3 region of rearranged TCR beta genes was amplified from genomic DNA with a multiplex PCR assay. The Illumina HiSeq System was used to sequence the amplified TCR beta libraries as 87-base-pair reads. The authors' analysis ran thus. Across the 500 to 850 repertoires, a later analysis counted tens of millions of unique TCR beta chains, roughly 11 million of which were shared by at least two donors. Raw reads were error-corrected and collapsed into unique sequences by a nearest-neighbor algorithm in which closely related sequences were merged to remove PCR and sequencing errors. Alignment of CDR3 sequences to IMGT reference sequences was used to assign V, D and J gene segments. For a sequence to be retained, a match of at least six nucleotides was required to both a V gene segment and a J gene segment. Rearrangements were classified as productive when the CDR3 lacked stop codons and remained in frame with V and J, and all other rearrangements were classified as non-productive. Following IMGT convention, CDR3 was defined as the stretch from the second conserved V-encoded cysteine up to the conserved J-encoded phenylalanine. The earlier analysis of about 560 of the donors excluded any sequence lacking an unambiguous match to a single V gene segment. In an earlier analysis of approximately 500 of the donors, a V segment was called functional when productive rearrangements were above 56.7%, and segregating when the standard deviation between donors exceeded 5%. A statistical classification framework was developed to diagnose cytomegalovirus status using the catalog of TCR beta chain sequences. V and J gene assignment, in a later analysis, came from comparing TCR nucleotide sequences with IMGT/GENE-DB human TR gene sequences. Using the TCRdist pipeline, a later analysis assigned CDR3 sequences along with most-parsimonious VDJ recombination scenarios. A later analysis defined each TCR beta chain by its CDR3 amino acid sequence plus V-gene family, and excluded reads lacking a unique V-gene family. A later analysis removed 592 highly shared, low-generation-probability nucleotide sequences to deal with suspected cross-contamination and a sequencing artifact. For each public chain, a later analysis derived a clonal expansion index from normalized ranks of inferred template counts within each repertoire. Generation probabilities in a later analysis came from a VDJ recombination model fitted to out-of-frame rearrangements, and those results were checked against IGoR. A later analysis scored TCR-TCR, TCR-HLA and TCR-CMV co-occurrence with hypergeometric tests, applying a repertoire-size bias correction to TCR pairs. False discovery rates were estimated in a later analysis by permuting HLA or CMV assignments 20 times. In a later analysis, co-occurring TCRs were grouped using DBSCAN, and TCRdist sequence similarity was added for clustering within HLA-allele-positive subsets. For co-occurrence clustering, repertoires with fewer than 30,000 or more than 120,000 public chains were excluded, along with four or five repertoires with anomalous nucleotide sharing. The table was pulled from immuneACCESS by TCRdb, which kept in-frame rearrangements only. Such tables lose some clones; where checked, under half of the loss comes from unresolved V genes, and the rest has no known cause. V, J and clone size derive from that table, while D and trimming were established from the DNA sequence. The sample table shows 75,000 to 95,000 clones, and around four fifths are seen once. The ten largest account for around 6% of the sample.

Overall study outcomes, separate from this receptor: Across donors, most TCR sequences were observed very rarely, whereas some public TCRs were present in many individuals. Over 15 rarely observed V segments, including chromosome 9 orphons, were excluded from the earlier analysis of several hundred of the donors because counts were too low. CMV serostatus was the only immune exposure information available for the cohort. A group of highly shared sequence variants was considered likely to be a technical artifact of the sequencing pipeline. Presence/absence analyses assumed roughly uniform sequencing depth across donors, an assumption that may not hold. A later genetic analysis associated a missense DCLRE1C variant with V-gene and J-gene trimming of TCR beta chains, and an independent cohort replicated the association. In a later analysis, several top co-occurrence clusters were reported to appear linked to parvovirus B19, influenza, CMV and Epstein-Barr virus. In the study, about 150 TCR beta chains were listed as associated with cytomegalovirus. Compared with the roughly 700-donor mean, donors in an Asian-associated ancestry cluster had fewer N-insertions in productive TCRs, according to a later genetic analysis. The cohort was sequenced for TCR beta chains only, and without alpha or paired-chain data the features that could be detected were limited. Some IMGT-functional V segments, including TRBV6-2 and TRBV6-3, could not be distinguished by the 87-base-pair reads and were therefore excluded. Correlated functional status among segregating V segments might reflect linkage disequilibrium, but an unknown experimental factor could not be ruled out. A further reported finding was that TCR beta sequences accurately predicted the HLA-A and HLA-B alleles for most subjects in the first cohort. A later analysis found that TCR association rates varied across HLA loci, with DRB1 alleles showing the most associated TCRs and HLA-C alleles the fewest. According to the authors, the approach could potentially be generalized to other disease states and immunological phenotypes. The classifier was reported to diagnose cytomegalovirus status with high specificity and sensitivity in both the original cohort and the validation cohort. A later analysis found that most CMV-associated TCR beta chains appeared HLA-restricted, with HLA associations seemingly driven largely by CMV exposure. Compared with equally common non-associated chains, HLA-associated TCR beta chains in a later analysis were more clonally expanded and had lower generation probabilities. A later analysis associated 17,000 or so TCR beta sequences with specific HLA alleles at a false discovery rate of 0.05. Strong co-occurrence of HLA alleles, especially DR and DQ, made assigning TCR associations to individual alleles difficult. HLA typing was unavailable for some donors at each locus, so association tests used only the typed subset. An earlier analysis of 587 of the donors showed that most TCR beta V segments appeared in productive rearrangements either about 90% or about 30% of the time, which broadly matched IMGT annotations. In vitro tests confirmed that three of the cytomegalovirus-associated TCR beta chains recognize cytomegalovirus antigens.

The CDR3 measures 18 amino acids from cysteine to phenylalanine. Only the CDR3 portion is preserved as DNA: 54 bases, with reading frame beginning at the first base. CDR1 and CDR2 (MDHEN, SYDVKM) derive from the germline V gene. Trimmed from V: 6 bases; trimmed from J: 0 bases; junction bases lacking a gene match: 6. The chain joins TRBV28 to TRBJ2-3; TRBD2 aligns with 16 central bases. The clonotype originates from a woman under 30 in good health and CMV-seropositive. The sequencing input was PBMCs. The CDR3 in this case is CASRTAGLAGGSTDTQYF. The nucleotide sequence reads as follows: TGTGCCAGCAGAACCGCGGGACTAGCGGGAGGGAGCACAGATACGCAGTATTTT.